These 17 T cell receptor beta chains originate from one sample sequenced in a study of T-cell reconstitution after alpha-beta-depleted transplantation in children. Unique molecular identifiers were incorporated during preparation of the TCRbeta library. Via MiXCR, TCRdb re-called the PCR reads, giving one row per CDR3 protein. The table includes some 260,000 distinct CDR3 sequences, roughly a quarter detected once. Sample: PBMCs, mostly from graft donor cells, taken 360 days after TCRalphabeta/CD19-depleted stem cell transplant. Source of these receptors: a female patient under 10 years old who had a stem cell transplant for congenital amegakaryocytic thrombocytopenia, so the T cells may come from the graft donor.

The chain couples TRBV29-1 to TRBJ2-1; D not certain. CDR1 and CDR2 from the germline V gene are SQVTM and ANQGSEA. The CDR3 spans 13 residues. Trimming shortened V by 4 bases and J by 0 bases, and 7 bases separated the two germline ends. CDR3 sequence reads: CSVASVSYNEQFF. CDR3 DNA sequence: TGCAGCGTTGCTAGTGTCTCCTACAATGAGCAGTTCTTC.

This clonotype was found many times. The gene calls are TRBV2 and TRBJ1-5, with D hard to call. This CDR3 contains 14 residues. CDR1 is SNHLY, CDR2 FYNNEI, per germline. Trimming took off 5 bases at V and 2 bases at J, with 10 bases between the two ends. The CDR3 region is CASSFLLGNQPQHF. As DNA, the CDR3 is TGTGCCAGCAGTTTCCTTTTAGGCAATCAGCCCCAGCATTTT.

The chain joins TRBV15 to TRBJ2-2; TRBD2 matches 7 bases. Germline CDR1 reads LNHNV; CDR2 reads YYDKDF (reference sequence). Trimming removed 0 bases from V and 1 base from J; junction bases left unmatched: 8. CDR3 length: 18 residues. The CDR3 loop is CATSREALASGNTGELFF. CDR3 in DNA: TGTGCCACCAGCAGAGAGGCTCTGGCTAGCGGGAACACCGGGGAGCTGTTTTTT.

This clonotype was seen at least ten times. The chain employs TRBV4-2 and TRBJ2-1; tentatively, D is TRBD1 or TRBD2 (6 bases each). Between the trimmed V and J ends, which lost 1 base and 5 bases, there was a span of 12 bases. The CDR3 is made up of 15 amino acids. The germline gives CDR1 LGHNA, CDR2 YNFKEQ. The CDR3 DNA is TGTGCCAGCAGCCAAGGTGGGGGGCTTGACAATGAGCAGTTCTTC. Translation gives CASSQGGGLDNEQFF.

The chain combines TRBV20-1 with TRBJ2-1; weak D call: TRBD1 (6 bases). Between the trimmed V and J ends, which lost 3 bases and 6 bases, there was a span of 12 bases. This CDR3 spans 13 amino acids. Germline lookup yields CDR1 DFQATT and CDR2 SNEGSKA (reference sequence). The CDR3 DNA reads as TGCAGTGCTAGGGCAGGGGAGTTCAATGAGCAGTTCTTC. Its protein product is CSARAGEFNEQFF.

This clonotype was counted a single time. The genes are TRBV20-1 and TRBJ2-7; 7 bases align to TRBD1. Germline V gene sequence: CDR1 DFQATT, CDR2 SNEGSKA (reference sequence). The length of the CDR3 is 15 residues. V was pared by 3 bases and J by 0 bases, with 8 bases of the junction left unmatched. The CDR3 loop reads CSAREDRCSSYEQYF. CDR3 DNA: TGCAGTGCTAGGGAGGACAGGTGCAGCTCCTACGAGCAGTACTTC.

This clonotype occurred a few times. This chain links TRBV7-6 with TRBJ2-3; TRBD2 might be the D (6 bases). CDR1 is SGHVS and CDR2 is FNYEAQ in the germline V gene. This CDR3 contains 17 residues. The V end was cut by 1 base, the J end by 2 bases, with 16 bases between. The CDR3 nucleotides are TGTGCCAGCAGCTTAGGCAGCGTGACTAGTGACACAGATACGCAGTATTTT. This encodes CASSLGSVTSDTDTQYF.

This clonotype appeared many times. J is TRBJ2-1 and V is TRBV29-1, with D maybe TRBD2 (6 bases). Germline V CDR1 and CDR2: SQVTM, ANQGSEA. Between the trimmed V and J ends, which lost 4 bases and 0 bases, there was a span of 19 bases. This CDR3 region has 17 residues. CDR3 DNA sequence: TGCAGCGTTGCCGGGGGTATTCCCTCGCGCTCCTACAATGAGCAGTTCTTC. Translated: CSVAGGIPSRSYNEQFF.

The genes are TRBV7-7 and TRBJ2-1; D gene uncertain. V dropped 5 bases and J dropped 0 bases, with 11 bases sitting between them. CDR1 and CDR2 (germline): SSHAT, FNYEAQ (reference sequence). The CDR3 has 15 residues. This chain's CDR3 is CASSPTPSSYNEQFF. The CDR3, as DNA: TGTGCCAGCAGCCCGACTCCGAGCTCCTACAATGAGCAGTTCTTC.

This rearrangement joins TRBV5-1 to TRBJ2-3; D may match TRBD1 or TRBD2 (6 bases each). Germline CDR1 is SGHRS and CDR2 is YFSETQ. The V and J ends lost 2 bases and 2 bases respectively, with 15 bases between them. The length of the CDR3 is 16 residues. The DNA for the CDR3 is TGCGCCAGCAGCTTTGGTTCGGGGGCGAACACAGATACGCAGTATTTT. This encodes CASSFGSGANTDTQYF.

The chain uses TRBV5-3 and TRBJ1-2; D is unresolved. TRBV5-3 is designated an ORF whose function remains uncertain. Trimming removed 4 bases at V and 3 bases at J, with 10 bases between. The CDR3 totals 13 residues. The CDR3 region has the DNA TGTGCCAGAAGCCAAACTGGGGACTATGGCTACACCTTC. It encodes CARSQTGDYGYTF.

In its sample, this clonotype was seen a few times. The chain carries TRBV3-1 and TRBJ1-5, with D possibly being TRBD1 (5 bases). The V gene's germline CDR1 is LGHDT and CDR2 YNNKEL (reference sequence). The CDR3 sequence is 15 residues long. V was clipped by 4 bases and J by 2 bases, with 12 bases between them. CDR3 region: CASSPGGMGNQPQHF. The CDR3 DNA follows: TGTGCCAGCAGCCCCGGGGGGATGGGCAATCAGCCCCAGCATTTT.

This rearrangement joins TRBV6-5 to TRBJ1-2; no firm D call. Trimming shortened V by 4 bases and J by 4 bases, and 16 bases separated the two germline ends. The CDR3 consists of 15 residues. Germline loops: CDR1 MNHEY, CDR2 SVGAGI. CDR3 in amino acids: CASSWSSEDGYGYTF. In DNA, the CDR3 is TGTGCCAGCAGTTGGTCGTCTGAAGATGGCTATGGCTACACCTTC.

The chain recombines TRBV10-3 with TRBJ2-4; possibly TRBD2 for D (6 bases). This CDR3 spans 16 amino acids. The V end lost 6 bases, the J end lost 3 bases, and 18 bases lay between the germline ends. Germline V lookup: CDR1 ENHRY, CDR2 SYGVKD. The CDR3 coding sequence is TGTGCCATCAGGGACGATATTGCGGGGAGCAAAAACATTCAGTACTTC. Translated, it gives CAIRDDIAGSKNIQYF.

The chain combines TRBV4-3 with TRBJ1-2; a possible D gene is TRBD1 (6 bases). Trimming left V 4 bases short and J 6 bases short, with 21 bases between. Germline V gene sequence: CDR1 LGHNA, CDR2 YSLEER. This CDR3 has 16 residues. CDR3 sequence reads: CASSLQVTWTDHGYTF. The CDR3 DNA reads TGCGCCAGCAGCCTCCAAGTCACTTGGACAGATCATGGCTACACCTTC.

This clonotype has just a few counts. The rearrangement uses TRBV6-1 and TRBJ1-2, with 8 positions matching TRBD1. V lost 6 bases and J lost 7; bases outside the gene matches: 16. The length of the CDR3 is 16 residues. Germline lookup yields CDR1 MNHNS and CDR2 SASEGT. CDR3 amino acids: CASSRTGLGLYGGYTF. The CDR3 DNA reads TGTGCCAGCAGCCGGACAGGGTTAGGGTTGTACGGTGGCTACACCTTC.

The V and J genes are TRBV5-1 and TRBJ2-7; D might be TRBD1 (5 bases). The ends were cut back, 0 bases at V and 3 bases at J, with 19 bases in the middle. CDR1 SGHRS and CDR2 YFSETQ come from the germline V gene. The CDR3 length is 17 residues. In DNA, the CDR3 is TGCGCCAGCAGCTTGGGTGACTTGGGGCCCCGATTCTACGAGCAGTACTTC. Its translation is CASSLGDLGPRFYEQYF.